The 10 T cell receptor beta chains in this list originate from one sample, sequenced in a study of a mutant IDH1 vaccine in newly diagnosed glioma (dated by TCRdb to the early 2020s). The antigens of these receptors remain unknown. The sample's time point label, decoded: week 47, end of study. A 20-mer mutant IDH1 peptide at 300 micrograms in Montanide made up each vaccine dose, which was injected subcutaneously together with topical imiquimod. The receptor library was made with the immunoSEQ multiplex PCR assay. The table was pulled from immuneACCESS by TCRdb, which kept in-frame rearrangements only. Such tables lose some clones; where checked, under half of the loss comes from unresolved V genes, and the rest has no known cause. Present in this sample are 55,000 to 65,000 clones, over 70% of which were seen just once. Roughly 5.6% of the sample is taken by the ten largest. Sequenced here: PBMCs, sampled from a glioma patient whose treatment included an IDH1 peptide vaccine. These TCRs come from a middle-aged man with glioma.

The rearrangement joins TRBV5-6 to TRBJ1-4; 11 bases line up with TRBD1. Trimming at V came to 0 bases and at J to 6 bases, leaving 1 base not matched to a gene. CDR1 is SGHDT, CDR2 YYEEEE, per germline. This CDR3 is 15 amino acids long. The CDR3 is CASSLGTGGYEKLFF. CDR3 bases: TGTGCCAGCAGCTTGGGGACAGGGGGCTATGAAAAACTGTTTTTT.

The chain carries TRBV15 and TRBJ1-1; a weak D match, TRBD1 (6 bases). This CDR3 spans 14 amino acids. CDR1 is LNHNV, CDR2 YYDKDF, per germline (reference sequence). Trimming left V 5 bases short and J 0 bases short, with 10 bases between. The CDR3 here is CATSRGDMNTEAFF. DNA for the CDR3: TGTGCCACCAGCCGTGGGGACATGAACACTGAAGCTTTCTTT.

The chain couples TRBV20-1 to TRBJ1-1; unclear D gene. Germline loops: CDR1 DFQATT, CDR2 SNEGSKA (reference sequence). The CDR3 loop spans 11 amino acids. Between the trimmed V and J ends, which lost 5 bases and 4 bases, there was a span of 8 bases. The CDR3 reads CSAPLGTEAFF. CDR3 nucleotides: TGCAGTGCTCCCTTGGGCACTGAAGCTTTCTTT.

This clone appeared once. CDR3 DNA: TGTGCCAGCAGCGAGGGACTGCGTTCCTACGAGCAGTACTTC. Translation gives CASSEGLRSYEQYF. The chain employs TRBV13 and TRBJ2-7, with D possibly TRBD2 on 6 matching bases. Germline-derived CDR1 and CDR2 are PRHDT and FYEKMQ (reference sequence). Deletions cut 5 bases from V and 1 base from J, with 12 bases between. This CDR3 spans 14 amino acids.

This chain links TRBV28 with TRBJ1-2; D is possibly TRBD1 (6 bases). The V gene lost 11 bases and the J gene lost 8 bases, with 18 bases spanning the gap. Germline values: CDR1 MDHEN, CDR2 SYDVKM. The CDR3 covers 12 residues. The DNA of the CDR3 is TGTGCCTGCCGCGGGGGGGCAAACGGCTACACCTTC. Translation gives CACRGGANGYTF.

By share, this clone ranks as medium-sized. CDR3 in amino acids: CASSVTDRSYEQYF. CDR3 coding DNA: TGTGCCAGCAGTGTTACGGACAGGAGCTACGAGCAGTACTTC. V gene TRBV27 combines with J gene TRBJ2-7; TRBD1 agrees at 7 bases. Germline V gives CDR1 MNHEY, CDR2 SMNVEV (reference sequence). CDR3 length equals 14 residues. V lost 5 bases, J lost 3 bases, and 7 bases stayed unmatched.

The chain combines TRBV19 with TRBJ1-2, with D possibly matching TRBD1 (6 bases). Between the trimmed V and J ends, which lost 8 bases and 4 bases, there was a span of 11 bases. This CDR3 has 12 residues. CDR1 and CDR2 (germline): LNHDA, SQIVND (reference sequence). CDR3 loop: CASGGRVYGYTF. In DNA form, the CDR3 reads TGTGCCAGTGGGGGCAGAGTCTATGGCTACACCTTC.

The V call is TRBV28, the J call TRBJ2-7; D is unresolved. Germline values: CDR1 MDHEN, CDR2 SYDVKM. V lost 5 bases and J lost 2, with 16 bases in between. CDR3 length: 15 residues. CDR3 sequence reads: CASSPWTEITYEQYF. The CDR3 DNA is TGTGCCAGCAGTCCGTGGACCGAAATCACCTACGAGCAGTACTTC.

The genes are TRBV19 and TRBJ2-2; no firm D call. The germline V gene encodes CDR1 LNHDA and CDR2 SQIVND (reference sequence). Trimming took off 4 bases at V and 0 bases at J, with 6 bases between the two ends. The CDR3 sequence is 14 residues long. CDR3 residues: CASSKATNTGELFF. CDR3 sequence (DNA): TGTGCCAGTAGTAAGGCTACGAACACCGGGGAGCTGTTTTTT.

V and J are TRBV27 and TRBJ1-1, with TRBD1 matching over 10 bases. The CDR3 is made up of 13 amino acids. Trimming cost V 4 bases and J 4 bases; bases outside gene matches: 0. Germline V gene data show CDR1 as MNHEY and CDR2 as SMNVEV (reference sequence). The CDR3 here is CASSWDRGTEAFF. DNA for the CDR3: TGTGCCAGCAGTTGGGACAGGGGCACTGAAGCTTTCTTT.